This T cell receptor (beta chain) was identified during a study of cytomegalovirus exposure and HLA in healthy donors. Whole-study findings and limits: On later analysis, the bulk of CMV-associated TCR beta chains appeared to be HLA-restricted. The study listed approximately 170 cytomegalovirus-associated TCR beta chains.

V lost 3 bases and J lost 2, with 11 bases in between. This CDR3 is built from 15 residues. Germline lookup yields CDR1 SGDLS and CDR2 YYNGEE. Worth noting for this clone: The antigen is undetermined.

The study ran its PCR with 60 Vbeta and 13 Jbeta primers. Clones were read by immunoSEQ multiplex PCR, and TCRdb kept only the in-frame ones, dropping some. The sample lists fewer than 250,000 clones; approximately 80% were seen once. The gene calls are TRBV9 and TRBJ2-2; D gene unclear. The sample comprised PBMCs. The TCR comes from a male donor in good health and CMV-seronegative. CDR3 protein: CASSGGVRNTGELFF. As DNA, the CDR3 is TGTGCCAGCAGCGGAGGCGTGAGAAACACCGGGGAGCTGTTTTTT.